The present entry profiles one T cell receptor beta chain with its context. Its antigen is undetermined. These data originate in a study of T-cell reconstitution after alpha-beta-depleted transplantation in children. Study-level findings and limits: A year post-transplant, T-cell counts and diversity derived mostly from newly produced T cells.

Unique molecular identifiers featured in how the TCRbeta library was prepared. TCRdb processed the PCR reads anew with MiXCR; each CDR3 protein has one entry. The sample consists of roughly 200,000 distinct CDR3 sequences, approximately 11% of them appearing once. This CDR3 is 17 amino acids long. Germline V CDR1 and CDR2: SGHTS, YDEGEE. V shed 3 bases and J shed 3 bases, with 21 bases lying between them. This clonotype originated in a child less than two years old with acute myeloid leukemia, due to receive a stem cell transplant. The specimen was PBMCs, collected before TCRalphabeta/CD19-depleted stem cell transplant. J is TRBJ1-1 and V is TRBV5-8, with D perhaps matching TRBD1 (6 bases). In DNA, the CDR3 is TGTGCCAGCAGCTCCGGGACACCCACCCGCTTCTACACTGAAGCTTTCTTT. As protein: CASSSGTPTRFYTEAFF.